The source of this T cell receptor beta chain is a study of cytomegalovirus exposure and HLA in healthy donors. Notes on the study in general: Reported results showed that the classifier diagnosed cytomegalovirus status with high specificity and sensitivity. The study recorded over 150 TCR beta chains that were cytomegalovirus-associated.

Libraries were prepared by immunoSEQ multiplex PCR; TCRdb keeps only in-frame clonotypes and omits some of them. The data hold approximately 82,000 clones, with 85% to 95% observed a single time. About this clone itself: Its antigen is currently unknown.

Unmatched junction bases numbered 8, after V lost 5 bases and J lost 0 bases. In germline, CDR1 is SNHLY, CDR2 FYNNEI. The CDR3 is made up of 16 amino acids. The rearrangement joins TRBV2 to TRBJ1-1; the match to TRBD1 covers 8 bases. Sample: PBMCs. The clonotype originates from a woman under 30 in good health and CMV-seronegative. The CDR3 sequence is CASSIQGATLNTEAFF. As DNA, the CDR3 is TGTGCCAGCAGTATCCAGGGGGCGACCCTGAACACTGAAGCTTTCTTT.